The source of this T cell receptor beta chain is a study of cytomegalovirus exposure and HLA in healthy donors. V shed 3 bases and J shed 2 bases, with 8 bases lying between them. From germline, CDR1 is SGHRS and CDR2 YFSETQ. The length of the CDR3 is 13 residues. It was with 60 Vbeta and 13 Jbeta primers that the PCR ran. TCRdb's copy holds only in-frame clones and misses some; the assay was immunoSEQ multiplex PCR. The sample has roughly 110,000 clones, 60% to 75% seen once. The specimen sequenced was PBMCs. The rearrangement uses TRBV5-1 and TRBJ1-2; no clear D gene. The TCR sequence derives from a male donor in good health and CMV-seropositive. CDR3 DNA: TGCGCCAGCAGCTCGGAGCCGAACTATGGCTACACCTTC. It is translated as CASSSEPNYGYTF.